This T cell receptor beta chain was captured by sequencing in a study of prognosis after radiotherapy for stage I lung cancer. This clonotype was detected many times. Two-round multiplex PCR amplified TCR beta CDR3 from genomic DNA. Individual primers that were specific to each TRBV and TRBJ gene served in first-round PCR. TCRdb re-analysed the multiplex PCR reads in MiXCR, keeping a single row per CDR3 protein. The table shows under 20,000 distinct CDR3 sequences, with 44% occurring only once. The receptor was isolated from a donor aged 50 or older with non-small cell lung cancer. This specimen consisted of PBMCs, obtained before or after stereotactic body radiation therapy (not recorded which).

As DNA, the CDR3 is TGTGCCAGTAGTTTTTCCGGGACAGGGGACACTGAAGCTTTCTTT. Translation: CASSFSGTGDTEAFF. This chain joins TRBV19 and TRBJ1-1, with TRBD1 matching 10 bases. In germline, CDR1 is LNHDA, CDR2 SQIVND (reference sequence). The junction had 6 bases not matched to a gene; V was cut back by 5 bases and J by 3 bases. The CDR3 spans 15 residues.